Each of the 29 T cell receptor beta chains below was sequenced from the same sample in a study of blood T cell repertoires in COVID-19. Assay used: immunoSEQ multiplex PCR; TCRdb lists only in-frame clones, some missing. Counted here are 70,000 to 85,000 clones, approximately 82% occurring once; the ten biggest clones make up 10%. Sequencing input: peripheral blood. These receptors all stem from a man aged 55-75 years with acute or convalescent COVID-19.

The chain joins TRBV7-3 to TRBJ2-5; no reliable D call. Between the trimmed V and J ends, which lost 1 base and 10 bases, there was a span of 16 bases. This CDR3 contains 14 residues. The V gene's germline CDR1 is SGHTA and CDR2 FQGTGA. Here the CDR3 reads CASSLNFGQDIQYF. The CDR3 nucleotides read TGTGCCAGCAGCTTAAATTTTGGCCAAGACATCCAGTACTTC.

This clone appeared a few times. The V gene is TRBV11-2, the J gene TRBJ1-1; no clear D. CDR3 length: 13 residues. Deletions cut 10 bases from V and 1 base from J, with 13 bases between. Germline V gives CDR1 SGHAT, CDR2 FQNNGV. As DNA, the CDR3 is TGTGCCACCGAGTCGCCACCGAACACTGAAGCTTTCTTT. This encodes CATESPPNTEAFF.

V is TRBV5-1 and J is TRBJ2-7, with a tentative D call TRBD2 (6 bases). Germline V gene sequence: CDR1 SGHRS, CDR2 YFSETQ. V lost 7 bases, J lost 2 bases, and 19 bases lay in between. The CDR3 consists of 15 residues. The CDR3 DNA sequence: TGCGCCAGCTCAACGGTCGGGACTGCGGCCTACGAGCAGTACTTC. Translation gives CASSTVGTAAYEQYF.

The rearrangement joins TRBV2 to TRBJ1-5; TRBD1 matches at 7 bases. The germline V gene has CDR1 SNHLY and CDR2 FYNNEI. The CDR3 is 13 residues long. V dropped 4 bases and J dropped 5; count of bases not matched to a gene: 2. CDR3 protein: CASSGTGDQPQHF. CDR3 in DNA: TGTGCCAGCAGTGGGACAGGCGATCAGCCCCAGCATTTT.

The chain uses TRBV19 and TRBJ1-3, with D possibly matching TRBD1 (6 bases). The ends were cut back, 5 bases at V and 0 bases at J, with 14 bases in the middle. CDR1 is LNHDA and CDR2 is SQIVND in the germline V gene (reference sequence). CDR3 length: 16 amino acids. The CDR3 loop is CASSLHRAGSGNTIYF. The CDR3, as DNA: TGTGCCAGTAGTCTACACAGGGCAGGCTCTGGAAACACCATATATTTT. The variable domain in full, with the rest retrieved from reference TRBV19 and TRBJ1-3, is DGGITQSPKYLFRKEGQNVTLSCEQNLNHDAMYWYRQDPGQGLRLIYYSQIVNDFQKGDIAEGYSVSREKKESFPLTVTSAQKNPTAFYLCASSLHRAGSGNTIYFGEGSWLTVV.

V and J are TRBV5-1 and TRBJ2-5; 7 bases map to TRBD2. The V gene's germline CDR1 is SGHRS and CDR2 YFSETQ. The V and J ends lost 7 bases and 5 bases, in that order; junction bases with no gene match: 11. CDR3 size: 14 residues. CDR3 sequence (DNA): TGCGCCAGCTACCCTAGCGGACTATCGGAGACCCAGTACTTC. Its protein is CASYPSGLSETQYF.

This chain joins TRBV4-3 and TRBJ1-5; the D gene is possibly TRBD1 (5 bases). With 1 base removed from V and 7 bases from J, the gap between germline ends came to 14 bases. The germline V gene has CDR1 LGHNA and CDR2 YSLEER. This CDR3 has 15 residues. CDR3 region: CASSQGWGKGQPQHF. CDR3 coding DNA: TGCGCCAGCAGCCAAGGTTGGGGAAAGGGGCAGCCCCAGCATTTT.

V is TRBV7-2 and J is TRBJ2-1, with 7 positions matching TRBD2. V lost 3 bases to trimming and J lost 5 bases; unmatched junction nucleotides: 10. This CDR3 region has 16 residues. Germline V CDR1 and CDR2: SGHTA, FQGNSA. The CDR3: CASSFSLWEGDNEQFF. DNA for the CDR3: TGTGCCAGCAGCTTTTCTTTATGGGAGGGCGACAATGAGCAGTTCTTC.

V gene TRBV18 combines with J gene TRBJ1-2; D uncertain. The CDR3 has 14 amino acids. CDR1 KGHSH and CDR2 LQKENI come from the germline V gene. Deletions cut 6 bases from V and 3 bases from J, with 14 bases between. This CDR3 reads CASSPDGRDYGYTF. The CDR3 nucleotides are TGTGCCAGCTCTCCTGATGGGCGTGACTATGGCTACACCTTC. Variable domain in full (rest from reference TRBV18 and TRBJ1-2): NAGVMQNPRHLVRRRGQEARLRCSPMKGHSHVYWYRQLPEEGLKFMVYLQKENIIDESGMPKERFSAEFPKEGPSILRIQQVVRGDSAAYFCASSPDGRDYGYTFGSGTRLTVV.

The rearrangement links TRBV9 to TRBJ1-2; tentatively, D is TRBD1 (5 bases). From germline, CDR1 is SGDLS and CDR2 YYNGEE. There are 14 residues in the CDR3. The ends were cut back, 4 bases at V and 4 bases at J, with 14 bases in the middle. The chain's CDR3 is CASSPAGEAYGYTF. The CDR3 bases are TGTGCCAGCAGCCCAGCGGGGGAAGCCTATGGCTACACCTTC.

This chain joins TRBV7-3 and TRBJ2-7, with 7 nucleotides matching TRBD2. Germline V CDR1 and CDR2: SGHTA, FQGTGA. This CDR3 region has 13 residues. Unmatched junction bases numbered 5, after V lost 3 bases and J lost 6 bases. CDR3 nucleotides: TGTGCCAGCAGCTTGGGAGGGGTGGGCGAGCAGTACTTC. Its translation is CASSLGGVGEQYF.

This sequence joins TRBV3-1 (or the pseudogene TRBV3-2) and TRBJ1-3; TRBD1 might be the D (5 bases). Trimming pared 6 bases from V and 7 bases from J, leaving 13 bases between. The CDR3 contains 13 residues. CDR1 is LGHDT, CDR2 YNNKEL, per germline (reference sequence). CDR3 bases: TGTGCCAGCAGTCCACCGGGGGTGAACACCATATATTTT. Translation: CASSPPGVNTIYF.

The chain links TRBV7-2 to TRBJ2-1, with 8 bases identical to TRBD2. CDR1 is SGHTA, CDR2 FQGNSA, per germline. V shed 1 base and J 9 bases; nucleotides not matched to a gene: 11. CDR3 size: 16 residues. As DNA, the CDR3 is TGTGCCAGCAGCTTAGGGGGTAGCGGGGCCAGAGGTGAGCAGTTCTTC. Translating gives CASSLGGSGARGEQFF. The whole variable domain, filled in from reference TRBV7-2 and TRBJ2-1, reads GAGVSQSPSNKVTEKGKDVELRCDPISGHTALYWYRQSLGQGLEFLIYFQGNSAPDKSGLPSDRFSAERTGGSVSTLTIQRTQQEDSAVYLCASSLGGSGARGEQFFGPGTRLTVL.

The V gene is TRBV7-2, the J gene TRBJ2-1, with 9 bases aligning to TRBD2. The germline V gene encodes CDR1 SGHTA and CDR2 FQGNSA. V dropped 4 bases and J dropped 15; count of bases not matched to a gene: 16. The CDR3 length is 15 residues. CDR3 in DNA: TGTGCCAGCAGCTGGGCGGGAGCGGGAGGCGATTCTTGGTTCTTC. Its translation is CASSWAGAGGDSWFF.

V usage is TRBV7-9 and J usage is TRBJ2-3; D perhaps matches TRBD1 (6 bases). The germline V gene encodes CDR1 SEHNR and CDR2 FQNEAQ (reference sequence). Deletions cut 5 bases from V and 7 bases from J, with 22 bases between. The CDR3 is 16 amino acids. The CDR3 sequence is CASSPWGRQGTNTQYF. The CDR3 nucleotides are TGTGCCAGCAGCCCATGGGGGCGGCAGGGAACGAATACGCAGTATTTT.

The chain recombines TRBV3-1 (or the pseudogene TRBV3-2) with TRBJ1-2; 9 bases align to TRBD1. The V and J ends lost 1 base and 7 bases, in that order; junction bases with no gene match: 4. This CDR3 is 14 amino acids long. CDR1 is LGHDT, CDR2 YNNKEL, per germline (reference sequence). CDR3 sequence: CASSQVRTGVGYTF. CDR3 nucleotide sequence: TGTGCCAGCAGCCAAGTAAGGACAGGGGTTGGCTACACCTTC.

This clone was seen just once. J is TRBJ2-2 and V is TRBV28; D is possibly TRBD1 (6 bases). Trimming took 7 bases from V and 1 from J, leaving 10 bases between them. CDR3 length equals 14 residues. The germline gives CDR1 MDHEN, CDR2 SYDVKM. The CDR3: CASILQGNTGELFF. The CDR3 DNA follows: TGTGCCAGCATTCTACAGGGGAACACCGGGGAGCTGTTTTTT.

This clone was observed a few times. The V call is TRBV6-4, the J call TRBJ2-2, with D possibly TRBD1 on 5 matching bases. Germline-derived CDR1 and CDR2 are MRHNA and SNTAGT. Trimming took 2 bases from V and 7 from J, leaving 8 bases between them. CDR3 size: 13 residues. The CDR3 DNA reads TGTGCCAGCAGTGACCAAAGGGGCGGGGAGCTGTTTTTT. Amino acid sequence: CASSDQRGGELFF.

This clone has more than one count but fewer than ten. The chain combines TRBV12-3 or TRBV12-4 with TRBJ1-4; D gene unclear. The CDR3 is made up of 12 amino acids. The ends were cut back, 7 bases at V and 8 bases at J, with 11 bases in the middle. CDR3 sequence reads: CASNLVGEKLFF. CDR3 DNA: TGTGCCAGCAATCTTGTCGGGGAAAAACTGTTTTTT.

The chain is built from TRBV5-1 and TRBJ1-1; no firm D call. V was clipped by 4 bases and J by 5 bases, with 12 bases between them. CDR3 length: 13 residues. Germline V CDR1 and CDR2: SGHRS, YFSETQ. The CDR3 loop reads CASSLTISTEAFF. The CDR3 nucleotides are TGCGCCAGCAGCCTGACAATCTCAACTGAAGCTTTCTTT.

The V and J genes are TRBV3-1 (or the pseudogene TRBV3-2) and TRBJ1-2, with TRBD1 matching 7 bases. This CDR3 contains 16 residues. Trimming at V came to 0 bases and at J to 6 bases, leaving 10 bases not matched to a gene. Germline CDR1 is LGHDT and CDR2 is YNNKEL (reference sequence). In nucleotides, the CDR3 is TGTGCCAGCAGCCAAGATGTTGGGGGACAGAGAGATGGCTACACCTTC. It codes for CASSQDVGGQRDGYTF.

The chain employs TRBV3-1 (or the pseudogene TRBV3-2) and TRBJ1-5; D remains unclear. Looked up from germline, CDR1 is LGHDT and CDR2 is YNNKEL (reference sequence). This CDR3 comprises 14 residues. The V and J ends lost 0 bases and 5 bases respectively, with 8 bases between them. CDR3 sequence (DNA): TGTGCCAGCAGCCAAGATCAACTAGATCAGCCCCAGCATTTT. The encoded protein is CASSQDQLDQPQHF.

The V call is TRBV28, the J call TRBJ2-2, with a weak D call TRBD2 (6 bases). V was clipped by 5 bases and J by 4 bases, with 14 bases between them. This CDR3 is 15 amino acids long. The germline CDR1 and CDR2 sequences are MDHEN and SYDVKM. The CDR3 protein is CASSAGPQITGELFF. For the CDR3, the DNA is TGTGCCAGCAGTGCGGGACCACAGATCACCGGGGAGCTGTTTTTT. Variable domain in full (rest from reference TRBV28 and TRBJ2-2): DVKVTQSSRYLVKRTGEKVFLECVQDMDHENMFWYRQDPGLGLRLIYFSYDVKMKEKGDIPEGYSVSREKKERFSLILESASTNQTSMYLCASSAGPQITGELFFGEGSRLTVL.

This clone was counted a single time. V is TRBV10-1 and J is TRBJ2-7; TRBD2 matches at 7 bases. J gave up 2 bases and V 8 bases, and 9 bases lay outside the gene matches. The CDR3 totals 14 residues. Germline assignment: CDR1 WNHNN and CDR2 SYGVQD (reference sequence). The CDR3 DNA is TGCGCCAGCTCTGCGGCTAGCGGCACCTACGAGCAGTACTTC. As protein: CASSAASGTYEQYF.

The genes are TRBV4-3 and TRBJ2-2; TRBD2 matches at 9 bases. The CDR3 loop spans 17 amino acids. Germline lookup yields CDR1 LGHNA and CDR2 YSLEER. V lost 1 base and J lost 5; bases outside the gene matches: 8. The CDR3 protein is CASSQVGGSGRTGELFF. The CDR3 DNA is TGCGCCAGCAGCCAAGTTGGTGGTAGCGGGAGAACCGGGGAGCTGTTTTTT.

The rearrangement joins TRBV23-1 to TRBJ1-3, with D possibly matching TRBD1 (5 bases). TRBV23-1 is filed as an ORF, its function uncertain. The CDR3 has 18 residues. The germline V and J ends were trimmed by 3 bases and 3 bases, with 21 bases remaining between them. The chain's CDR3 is CASSQIGRKGTLGNTIYF. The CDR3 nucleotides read TGCGCCAGCAGTCAGATTGGCCGAAAGGGGACTCTTGGAAACACCATATATTTT.

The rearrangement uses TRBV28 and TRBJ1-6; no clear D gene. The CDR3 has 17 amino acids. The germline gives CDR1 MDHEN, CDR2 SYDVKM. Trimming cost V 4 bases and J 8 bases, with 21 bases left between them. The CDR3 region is CASSYILFAGNDSPLHF. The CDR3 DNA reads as TGTGCCAGCAGTTATATCCTATTTGCTGGTAATGATTCACCCCTCCACTTT.

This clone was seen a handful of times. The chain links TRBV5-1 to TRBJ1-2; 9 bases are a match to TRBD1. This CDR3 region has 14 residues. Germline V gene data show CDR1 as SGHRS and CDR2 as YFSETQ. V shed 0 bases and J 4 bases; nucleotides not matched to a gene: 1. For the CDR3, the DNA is TGCGCCAGCAGCTTGGACAGGGGGCTCTATGGCTACACCTTC. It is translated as CASSLDRGLYGYTF.

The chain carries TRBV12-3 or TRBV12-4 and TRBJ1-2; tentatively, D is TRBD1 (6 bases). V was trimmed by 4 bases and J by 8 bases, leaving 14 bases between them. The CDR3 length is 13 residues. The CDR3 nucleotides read TGTGCCAGCAGTTCGGACAGACATCTGGGCTACACCTTC. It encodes CASSSDRHLGYTF.